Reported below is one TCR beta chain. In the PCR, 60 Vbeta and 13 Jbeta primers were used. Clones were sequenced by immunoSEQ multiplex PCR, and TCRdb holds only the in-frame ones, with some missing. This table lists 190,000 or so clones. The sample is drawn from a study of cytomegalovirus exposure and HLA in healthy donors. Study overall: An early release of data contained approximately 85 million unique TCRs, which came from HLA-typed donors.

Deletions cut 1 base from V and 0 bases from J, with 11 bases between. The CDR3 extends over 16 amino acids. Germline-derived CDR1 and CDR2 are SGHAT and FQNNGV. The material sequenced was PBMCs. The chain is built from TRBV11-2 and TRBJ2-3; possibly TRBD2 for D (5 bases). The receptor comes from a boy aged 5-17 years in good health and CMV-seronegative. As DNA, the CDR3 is TGTGCCAGCAGCTTAGTCTTACGCGGGAGCACAGATACGCAGTATTTT. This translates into CASSLVLRGSTDTQYF.